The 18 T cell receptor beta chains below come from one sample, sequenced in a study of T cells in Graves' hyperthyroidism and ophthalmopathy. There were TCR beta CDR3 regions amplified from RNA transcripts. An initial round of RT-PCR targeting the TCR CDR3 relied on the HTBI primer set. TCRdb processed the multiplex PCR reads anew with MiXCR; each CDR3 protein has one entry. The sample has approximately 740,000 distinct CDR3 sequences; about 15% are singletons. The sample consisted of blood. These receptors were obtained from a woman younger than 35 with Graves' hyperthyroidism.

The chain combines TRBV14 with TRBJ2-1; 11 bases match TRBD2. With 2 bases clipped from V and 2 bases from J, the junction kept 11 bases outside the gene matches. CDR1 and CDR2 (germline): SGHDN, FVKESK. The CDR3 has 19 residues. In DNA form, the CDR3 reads TGTGCCAGCAGCCAAACTGGGACTAGCGGCCACATTACCTACAATGAGCAGTTCTTC. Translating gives CASSQTGTSGHITYNEQFF. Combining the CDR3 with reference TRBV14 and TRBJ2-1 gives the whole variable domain EAGVTQFPSHSVIEKGQTVTLRCDPISGHDNLYWYRRVMGKEIKFLLHFVKESKQDESGMPNNRFLAERTGGTYSTLKVQPAELEDSGVYFCASSQTGTSGHITYNEQFFGPGTRLTVL.

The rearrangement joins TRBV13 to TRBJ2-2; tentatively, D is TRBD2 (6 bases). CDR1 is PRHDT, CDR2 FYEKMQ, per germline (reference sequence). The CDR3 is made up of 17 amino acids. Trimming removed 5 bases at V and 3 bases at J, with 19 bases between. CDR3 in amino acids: CASSKLIVTRDTGELFF. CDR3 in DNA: TGTGCCAGCAGCAAGTTAATTGTGACTAGAGACACCGGGGAGCTGTTTTTT.

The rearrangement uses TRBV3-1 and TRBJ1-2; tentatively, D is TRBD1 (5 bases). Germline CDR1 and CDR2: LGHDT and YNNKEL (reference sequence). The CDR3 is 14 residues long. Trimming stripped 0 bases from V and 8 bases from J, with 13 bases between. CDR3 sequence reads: CASSQDWDVRGYTF. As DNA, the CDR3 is TGTGCCAGCAGCCAAGATTGGGACGTGAGGGGCTACACCTTC. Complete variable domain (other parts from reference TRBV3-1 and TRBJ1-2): DTAVSQTPKYLVTQMGNDKSIKCEQNLGHDTMYWYKQDSKKFLKIMFSYNNKELIINETVPNRFSPKSPDKAHLNLHINSLELGDSAVYFCASSQDWDVRGYTFGSGTRLTVV.

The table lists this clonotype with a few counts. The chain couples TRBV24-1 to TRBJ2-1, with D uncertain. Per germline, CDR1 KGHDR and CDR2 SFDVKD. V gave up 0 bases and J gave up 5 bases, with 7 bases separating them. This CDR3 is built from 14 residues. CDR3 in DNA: TGTGCCACCAGTGATTTGTGGGCCAACAATGAGCAGTTCTTC. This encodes CATSDLWANNEQFF.

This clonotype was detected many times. CDR3 loop: CASTPALAGPGELFF. The CDR3 DNA follows: TGTGCCAGCACCCCCGCACTAGCGGGGCCCGGGGAGCTGTTTTTT. This sequence joins TRBV6-2 or TRBV6-3 and TRBJ2-2, with 10 bases aligning to TRBD2. Per germline, CDR1 MNHEY and CDR2 SVGEGT. V gave up 7 bases and J gave up 6 bases; unmatched junction bases: 8. The CDR3 has 15 residues.

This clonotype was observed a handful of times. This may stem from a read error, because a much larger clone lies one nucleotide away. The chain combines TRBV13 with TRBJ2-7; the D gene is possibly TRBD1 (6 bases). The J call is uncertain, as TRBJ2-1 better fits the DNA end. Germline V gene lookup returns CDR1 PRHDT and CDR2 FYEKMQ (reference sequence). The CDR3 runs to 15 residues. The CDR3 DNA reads TGTGCCAGCAGCTTAGGGGGGGCGCCGGTTTACGAGCAGTTCTTC. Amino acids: CASSLGGAPVYEQFF.

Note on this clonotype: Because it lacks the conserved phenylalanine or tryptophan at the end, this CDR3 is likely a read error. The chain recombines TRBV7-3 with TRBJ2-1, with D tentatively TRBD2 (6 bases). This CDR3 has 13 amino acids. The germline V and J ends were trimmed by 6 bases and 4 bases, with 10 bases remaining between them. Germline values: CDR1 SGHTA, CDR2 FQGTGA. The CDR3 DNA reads TGTGCCAGCAGTCTAGGGAGGTACAATGAGCAGTTCCTC. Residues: CASSLGRYNEQFL.

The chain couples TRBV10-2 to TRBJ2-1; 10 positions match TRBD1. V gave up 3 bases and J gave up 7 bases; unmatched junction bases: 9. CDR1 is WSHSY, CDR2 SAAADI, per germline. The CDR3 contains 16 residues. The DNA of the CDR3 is TGCGCCAGCAGTGATCCCCGGGACAGGGGTCGGAATGAGCAGTTCTTC. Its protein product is CASSDPRDRGRNEQFF.

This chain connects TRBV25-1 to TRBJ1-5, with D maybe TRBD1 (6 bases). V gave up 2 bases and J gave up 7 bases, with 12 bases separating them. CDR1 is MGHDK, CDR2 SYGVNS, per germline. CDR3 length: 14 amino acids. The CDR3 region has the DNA TGTGCCAGCAGTGAAGCGGGGGGGCTCCAGCCCCAGCATTTT. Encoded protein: CASSEAGGLQPQHF.

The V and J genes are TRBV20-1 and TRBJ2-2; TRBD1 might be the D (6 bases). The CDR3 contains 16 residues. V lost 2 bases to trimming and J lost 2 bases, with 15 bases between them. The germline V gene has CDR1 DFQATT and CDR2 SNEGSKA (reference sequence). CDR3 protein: CSARPPFGGNTGELFF. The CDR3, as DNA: TGCAGTGCTAGACCCCCTTTTGGGGGCAACACCGGGGAGCTGTTTTTT.

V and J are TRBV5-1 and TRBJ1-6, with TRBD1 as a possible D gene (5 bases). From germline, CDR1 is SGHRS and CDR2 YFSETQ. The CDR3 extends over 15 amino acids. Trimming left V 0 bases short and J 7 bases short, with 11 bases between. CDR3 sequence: CASSLEGHQNSPLHF. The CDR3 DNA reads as TGCGCCAGCAGCTTGGAAGGACATCAAAATTCACCCCTCCACTTT.

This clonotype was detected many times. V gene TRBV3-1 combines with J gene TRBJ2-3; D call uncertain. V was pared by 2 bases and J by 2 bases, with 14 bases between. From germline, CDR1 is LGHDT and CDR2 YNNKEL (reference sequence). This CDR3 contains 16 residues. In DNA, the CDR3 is TGTGCCAGCAGCCAATTTACGGTGACCCTCACAGATACGCAGTATTTT. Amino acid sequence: CASSQFTVTLTDTQYF.

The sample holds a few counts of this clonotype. CDR3 nucleotides: TGCAGTGCTAGAAGGACTAGCGGGAGACACCAAGAGACCCAGTACTTC. Protein product: CSARRTSGRHQETQYF. This sequence joins TRBV20-1 and TRBJ2-5; TRBD2 matches at 13 bases. The germline V gene has CDR1 DFQATT and CDR2 SNEGSKA (reference sequence). V dropped 2 bases and J dropped 0; count of bases not matched to a gene: 3. The CDR3 is made up of 16 amino acids.

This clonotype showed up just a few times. The CDR3 here is CASSLSSPSYEQYF. The CDR3, as DNA: TGTGCCAGCAGTCTTTCGAGCCCCTCCTACGAGCAGTACTTC. The chain couples TRBV13 to TRBJ2-7; unclear D gene. The CDR3 length is 14 residues. V gave up 6 bases and J gave up 0 bases, with 12 bases separating them. Germline CDR1 is PRHDT and CDR2 is FYEKMQ (reference sequence).

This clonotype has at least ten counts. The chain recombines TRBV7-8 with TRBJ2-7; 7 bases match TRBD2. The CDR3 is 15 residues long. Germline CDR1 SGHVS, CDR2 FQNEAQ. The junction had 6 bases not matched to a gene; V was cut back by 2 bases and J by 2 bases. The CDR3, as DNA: TGTGCCAGCAGCTTACCGGGGAGGGAAGCCTACGAGCAGTACTTC. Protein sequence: CASSLPGREAYEQYF.

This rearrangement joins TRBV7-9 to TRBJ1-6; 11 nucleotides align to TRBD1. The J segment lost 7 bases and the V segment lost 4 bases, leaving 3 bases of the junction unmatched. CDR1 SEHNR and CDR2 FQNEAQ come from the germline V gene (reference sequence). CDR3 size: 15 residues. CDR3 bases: TGTGCCAGCAGCTGGGGACAGGGGGTCAATTCACCCCTCCACTTT. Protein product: CASSWGQGVNSPLHF.

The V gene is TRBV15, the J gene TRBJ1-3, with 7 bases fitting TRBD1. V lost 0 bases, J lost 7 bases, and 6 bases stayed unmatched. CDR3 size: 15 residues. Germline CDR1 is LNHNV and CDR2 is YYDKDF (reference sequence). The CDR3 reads CATSRDFGTDNTIYF. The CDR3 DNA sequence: TGTGCCACCAGCAGAGATTTCGGGACAGATAACACCATATATTTT. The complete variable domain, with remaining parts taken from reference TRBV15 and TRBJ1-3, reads DAMVIQNPRYQVTQFGKPVTLSCSQTLNHNVMYWYQQKSSQAPKLLFHYYDKDFNNEADTPDNFQSRRPNTSFCFLDIRSPGLGDTAMYLCATSRDFGTDNTIYFGEGSWLTVV.

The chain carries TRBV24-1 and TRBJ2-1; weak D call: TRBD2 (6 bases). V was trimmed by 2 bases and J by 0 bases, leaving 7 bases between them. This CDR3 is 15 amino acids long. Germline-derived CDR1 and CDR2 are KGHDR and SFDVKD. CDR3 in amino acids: CATSDSGGSYNEQFF. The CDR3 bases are TGTGCCACCAGTGATTCCGGGGGCTCCTACAATGAGCAGTTCTTC.